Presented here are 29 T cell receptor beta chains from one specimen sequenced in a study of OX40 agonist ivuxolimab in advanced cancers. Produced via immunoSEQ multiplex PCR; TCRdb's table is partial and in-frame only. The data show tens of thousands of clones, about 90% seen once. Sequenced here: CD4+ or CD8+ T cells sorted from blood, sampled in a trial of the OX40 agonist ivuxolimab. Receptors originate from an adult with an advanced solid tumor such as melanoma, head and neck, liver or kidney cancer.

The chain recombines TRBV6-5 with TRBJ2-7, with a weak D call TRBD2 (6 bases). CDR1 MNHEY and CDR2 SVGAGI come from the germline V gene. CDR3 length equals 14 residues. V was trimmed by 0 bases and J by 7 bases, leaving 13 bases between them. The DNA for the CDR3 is TGTGCCAGCAGTTACTCATCGGGGGTCTGGGAGCAGTACTTC. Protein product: CASSYSSGVWEQYF.

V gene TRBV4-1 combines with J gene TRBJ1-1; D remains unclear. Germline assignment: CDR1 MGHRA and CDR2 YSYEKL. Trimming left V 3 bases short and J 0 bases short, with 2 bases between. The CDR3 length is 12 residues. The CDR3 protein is CASSQLNTEAFF. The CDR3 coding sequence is TGCGCCAGCAGCCAGCTGAACACTGAAGCTTTCTTT.

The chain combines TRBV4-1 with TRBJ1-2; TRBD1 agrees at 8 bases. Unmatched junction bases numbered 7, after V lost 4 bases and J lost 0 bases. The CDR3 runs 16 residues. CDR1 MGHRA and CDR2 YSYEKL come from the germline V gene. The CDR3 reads CASSLTLTGANYGYTF. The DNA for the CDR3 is TGCGCCAGCAGCCTAACGTTGACAGGGGCTAACTATGGCTACACCTTC.

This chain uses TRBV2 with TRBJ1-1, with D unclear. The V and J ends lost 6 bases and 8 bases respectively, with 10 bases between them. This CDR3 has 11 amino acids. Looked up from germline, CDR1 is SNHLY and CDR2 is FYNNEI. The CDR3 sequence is CASRLTSEAFF. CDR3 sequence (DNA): TGTGCCAGCAGGCTGACATCCGAAGCTTTCTTT.

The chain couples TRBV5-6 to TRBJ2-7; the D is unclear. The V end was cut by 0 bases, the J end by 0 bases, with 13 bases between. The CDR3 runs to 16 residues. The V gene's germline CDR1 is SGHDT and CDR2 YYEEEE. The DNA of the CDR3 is TGTGCCAGCAGCTTGGTTCCGACATCCGACTCCTACGAGCAGTACTTC. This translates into CASSLVPTSDSYEQYF.

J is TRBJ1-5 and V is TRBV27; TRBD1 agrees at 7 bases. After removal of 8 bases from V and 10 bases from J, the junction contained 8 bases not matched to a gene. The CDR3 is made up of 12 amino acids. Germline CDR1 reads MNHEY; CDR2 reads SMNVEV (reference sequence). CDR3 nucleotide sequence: TGTGCCAGCGGCAGGGGGATTACTCCCCAGCATTTT. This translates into CASGRGITPQHF.

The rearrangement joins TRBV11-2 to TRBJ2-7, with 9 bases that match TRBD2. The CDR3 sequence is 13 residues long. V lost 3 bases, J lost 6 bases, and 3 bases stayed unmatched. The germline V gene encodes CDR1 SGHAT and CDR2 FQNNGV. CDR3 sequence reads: CASSLGLAREQYF. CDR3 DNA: TGTGCCAGCAGCTTGGGACTAGCTCGCGAGCAGTACTTC. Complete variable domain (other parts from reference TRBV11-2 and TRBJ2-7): EAGVAQSPRYKIIEKRQSVAFWCNPISGHATLYWYQQILGQGPKLLIQFQNNGVVDDSQLPKDRFSAERLKGVDSTLKIQPAKLEDSAVYLCASSLGLAREQYFGPGTRLTVT.

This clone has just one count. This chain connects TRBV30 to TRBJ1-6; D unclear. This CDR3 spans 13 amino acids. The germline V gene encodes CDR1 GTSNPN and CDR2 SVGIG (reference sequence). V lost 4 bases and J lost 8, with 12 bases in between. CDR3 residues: CAWTLVLDSPLHF. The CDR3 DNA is TGTGCCTGGACCCTAGTCCTAGATTCACCCCTCCACTTT.

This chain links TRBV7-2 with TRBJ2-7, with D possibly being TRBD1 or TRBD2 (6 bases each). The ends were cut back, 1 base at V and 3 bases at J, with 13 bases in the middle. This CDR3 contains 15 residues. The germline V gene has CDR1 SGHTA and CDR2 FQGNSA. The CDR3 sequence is CASSLEGGGIYEQYF. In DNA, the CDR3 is TGTGCCAGCAGCTTAGAAGGGGGAGGAATCTACGAGCAGTACTTC.

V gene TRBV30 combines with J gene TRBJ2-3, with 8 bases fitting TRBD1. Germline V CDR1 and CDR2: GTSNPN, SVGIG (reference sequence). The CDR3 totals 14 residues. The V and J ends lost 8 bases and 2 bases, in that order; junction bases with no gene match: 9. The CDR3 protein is CALSRTGITDTQYF. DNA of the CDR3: TGTGCCCTCTCCAGGACAGGGATCACAGATACGCAGTATTTT.

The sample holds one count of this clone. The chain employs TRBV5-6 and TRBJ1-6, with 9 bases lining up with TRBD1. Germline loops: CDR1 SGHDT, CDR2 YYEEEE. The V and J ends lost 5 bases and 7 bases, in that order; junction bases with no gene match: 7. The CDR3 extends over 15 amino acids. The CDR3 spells CASSPTGTGNSPLHF. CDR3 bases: TGTGCCAGCAGTCCAACCGGGACAGGGAATTCACCCCTCCACTTT.

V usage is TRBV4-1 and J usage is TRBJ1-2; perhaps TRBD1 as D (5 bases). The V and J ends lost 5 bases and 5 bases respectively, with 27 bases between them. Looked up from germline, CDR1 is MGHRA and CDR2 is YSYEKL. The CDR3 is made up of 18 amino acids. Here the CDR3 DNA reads TGCGCCAGCAGCTACAAGCTATTTCTTTCGGGGGATACGTATGGCTACACCTTC. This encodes CASSYKLFLSGDTYGYTF.

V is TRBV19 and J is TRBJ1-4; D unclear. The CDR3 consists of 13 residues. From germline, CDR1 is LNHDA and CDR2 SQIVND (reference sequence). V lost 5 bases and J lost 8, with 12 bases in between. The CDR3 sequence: CASSPSAMEKLFF. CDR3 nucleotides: TGTGCCAGTAGTCCTTCGGCGATGGAAAAACTGTTTTTT.

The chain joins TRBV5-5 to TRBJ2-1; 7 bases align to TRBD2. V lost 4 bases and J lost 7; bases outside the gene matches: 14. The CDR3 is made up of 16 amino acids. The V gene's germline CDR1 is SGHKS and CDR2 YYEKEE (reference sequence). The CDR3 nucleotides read TGTGCCAGCAGCCCCTCCCCGGGAGTGCGGGGGAATGAGCAGTTCTTC. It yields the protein CASSPSPGVRGNEQFF. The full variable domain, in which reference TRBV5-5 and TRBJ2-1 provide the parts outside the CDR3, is DAGVTQSPTHLIKTRGQQVTLRCSPISGHKSVSWYQQVLGQGPQFIFQYYEKEERGRGNFPDRFSARQFPNYSSELNVNALLLGDSALYLCASSPSPGVRGNEQFFGPGTRLTVL.

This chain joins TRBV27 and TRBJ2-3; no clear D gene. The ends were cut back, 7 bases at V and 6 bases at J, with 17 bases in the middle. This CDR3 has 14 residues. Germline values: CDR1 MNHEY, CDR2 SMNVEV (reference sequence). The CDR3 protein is CASTKGRPVDTQYF. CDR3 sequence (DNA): TGTGCCAGCACTAAGGGCAGGCCAGTGGATACGCAGTATTTT.

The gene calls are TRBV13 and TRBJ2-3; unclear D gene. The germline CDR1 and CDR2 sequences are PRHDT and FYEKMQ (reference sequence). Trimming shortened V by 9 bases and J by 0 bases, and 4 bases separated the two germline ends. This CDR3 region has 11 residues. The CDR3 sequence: CASSSTDTQYF. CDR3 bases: TGTGCCAGTTCGAGCACAGATACGCAGTATTTT.

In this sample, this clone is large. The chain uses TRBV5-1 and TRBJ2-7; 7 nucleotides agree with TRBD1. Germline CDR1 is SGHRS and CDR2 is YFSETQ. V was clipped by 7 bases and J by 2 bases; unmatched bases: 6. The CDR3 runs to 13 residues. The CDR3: CASARTGAYEQYF. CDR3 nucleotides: TGCGCCAGCGCTAGAACAGGGGCCTACGAGCAGTACTTC.

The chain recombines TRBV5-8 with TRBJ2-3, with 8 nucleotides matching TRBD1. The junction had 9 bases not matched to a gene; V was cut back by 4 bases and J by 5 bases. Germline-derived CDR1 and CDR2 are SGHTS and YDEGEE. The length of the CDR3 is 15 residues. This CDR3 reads CASSPGQVEIDTQYF. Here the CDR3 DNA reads TGTGCCAGCAGCCCGGGACAGGTAGAGATAGATACGCAGTATTTT.

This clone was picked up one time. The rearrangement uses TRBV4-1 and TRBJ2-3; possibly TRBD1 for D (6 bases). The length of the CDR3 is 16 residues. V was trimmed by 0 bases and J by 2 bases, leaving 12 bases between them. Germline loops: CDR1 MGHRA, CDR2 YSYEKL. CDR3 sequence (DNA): TGCGCCAGCAGCCAAGATAGGGACACTCTCACAGATACGCAGTATTTT. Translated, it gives CASSQDRDTLTDTQYF.

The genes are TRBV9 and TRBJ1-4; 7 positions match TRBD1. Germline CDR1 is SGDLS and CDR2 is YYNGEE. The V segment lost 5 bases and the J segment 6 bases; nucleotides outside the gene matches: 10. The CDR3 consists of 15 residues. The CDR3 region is CASSLMGTAYEKLFF. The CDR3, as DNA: TGTGCCAGCAGTCTTATGGGGACAGCATATGAAAAACTGTTTTTT.

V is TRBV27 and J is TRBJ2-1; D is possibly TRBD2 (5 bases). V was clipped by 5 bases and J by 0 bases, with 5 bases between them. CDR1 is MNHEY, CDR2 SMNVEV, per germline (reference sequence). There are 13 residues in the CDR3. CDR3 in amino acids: CASSTSSYNEQFF. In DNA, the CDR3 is TGTGCCAGCAGTACTAGCTCCTACAATGAGCAGTTCTTC.

The CDR3 sequence: CASSYRDSGELFF. The CDR3 bases are TGTGCCAGCAGCTACAGGGACTCCGGGGAGCTGTTTTTT. This rearrangement joins TRBV5-5 to TRBJ2-2; either TRBD1 or TRBD2 may fit D (6 bases each). The V end was cut by 3 bases, the J end by 6 bases, with 9 bases between. Germline lookup yields CDR1 SGHKS and CDR2 YYEKEE (reference sequence). The CDR3 sequence is 13 residues long.

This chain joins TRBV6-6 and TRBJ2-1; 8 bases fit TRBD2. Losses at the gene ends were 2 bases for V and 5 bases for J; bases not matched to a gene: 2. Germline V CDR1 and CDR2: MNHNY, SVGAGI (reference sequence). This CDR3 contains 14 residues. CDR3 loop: CASSYVAGNNEQFF. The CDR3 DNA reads TGTGCCAGCAGTTACGTAGCGGGGAACAATGAGCAGTTCTTC.

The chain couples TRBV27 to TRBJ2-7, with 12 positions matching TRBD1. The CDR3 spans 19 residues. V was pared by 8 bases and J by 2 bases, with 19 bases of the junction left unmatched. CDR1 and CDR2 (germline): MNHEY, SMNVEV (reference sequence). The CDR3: CASPTVGTGGGIFTYEQYF. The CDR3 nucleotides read TGTGCCAGCCCTACGGTCGGGACAGGGGGCGGAATTTTTACCTACGAGCAGTACTTC.

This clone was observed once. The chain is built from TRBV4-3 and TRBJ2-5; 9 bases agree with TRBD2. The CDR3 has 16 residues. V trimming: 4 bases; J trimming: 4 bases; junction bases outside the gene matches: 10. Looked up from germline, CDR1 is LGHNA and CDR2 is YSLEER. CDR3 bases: TGCGCCAGCAGCCTTCTGGCGGGGGGGCCGACAGAGACCCAGTACTTC. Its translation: CASSLLAGGPTETQYF.

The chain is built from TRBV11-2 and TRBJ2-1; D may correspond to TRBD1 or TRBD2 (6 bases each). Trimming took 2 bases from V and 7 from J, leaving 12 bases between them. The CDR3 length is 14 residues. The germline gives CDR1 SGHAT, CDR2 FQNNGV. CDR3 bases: TGTGCCAGCAGCTTAAGGGGGGCTAGGAATGAGCAGTTCTTC. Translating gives CASSLRGARNEQFF.

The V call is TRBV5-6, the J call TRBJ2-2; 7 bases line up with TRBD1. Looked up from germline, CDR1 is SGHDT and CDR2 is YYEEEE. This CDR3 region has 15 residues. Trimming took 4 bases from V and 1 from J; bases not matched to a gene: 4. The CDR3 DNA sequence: TGTGCCAGCAGCCTGGGGACAGAGAACACCGGGGAGCTGTTTTTT. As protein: CASSLGTENTGELFF.

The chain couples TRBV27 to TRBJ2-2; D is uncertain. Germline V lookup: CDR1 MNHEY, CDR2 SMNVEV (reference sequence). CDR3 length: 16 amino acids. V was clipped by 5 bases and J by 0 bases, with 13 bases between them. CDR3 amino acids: CASSRYRDPNTGELFF. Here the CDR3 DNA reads TGTGCCAGCAGTCGTTACAGAGATCCGAACACCGGGGAGCTGTTTTTT.

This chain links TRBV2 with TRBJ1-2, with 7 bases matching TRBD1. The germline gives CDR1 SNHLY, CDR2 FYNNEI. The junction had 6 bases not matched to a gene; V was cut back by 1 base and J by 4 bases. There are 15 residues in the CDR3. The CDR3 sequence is CASSEDRGSSYGYTF. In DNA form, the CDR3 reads TGTGCCAGCAGTGAAGACAGGGGAAGTAGCTATGGCTACACCTTC.